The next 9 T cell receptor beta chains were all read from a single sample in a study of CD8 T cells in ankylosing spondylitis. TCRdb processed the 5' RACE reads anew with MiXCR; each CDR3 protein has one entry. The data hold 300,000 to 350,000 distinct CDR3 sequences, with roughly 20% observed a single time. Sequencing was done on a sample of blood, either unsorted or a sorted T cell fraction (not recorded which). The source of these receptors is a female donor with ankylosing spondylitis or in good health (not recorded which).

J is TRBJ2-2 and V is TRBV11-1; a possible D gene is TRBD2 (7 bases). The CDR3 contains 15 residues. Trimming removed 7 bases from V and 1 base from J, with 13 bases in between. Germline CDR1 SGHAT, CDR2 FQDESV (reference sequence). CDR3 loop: CASKAGAQNTGELFF. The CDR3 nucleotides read TGTGCCAGCAAGGCGGGGGCGCAGAACACCGGGGAGCTGTTTTTT.

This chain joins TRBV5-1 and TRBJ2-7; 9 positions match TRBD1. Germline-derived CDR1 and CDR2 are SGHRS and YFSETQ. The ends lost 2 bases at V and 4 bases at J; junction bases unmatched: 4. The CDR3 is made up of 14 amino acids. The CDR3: CASSLGTGMYEQYF. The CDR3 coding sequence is TGCGCCAGCAGCTTAGGGACAGGGATGTACGAGCAGTACTTC. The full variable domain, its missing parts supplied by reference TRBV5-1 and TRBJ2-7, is KAGVTQTPRYLIKTRGQQVTLSCSPISGHRSVSWYQQTPGQGLQFLFEYFSETQRNKGNFPGRFSGRQFSNSRSEMNVSTLELGDSALYLCASSLGTGMYEQYFGPGTRLTVT.

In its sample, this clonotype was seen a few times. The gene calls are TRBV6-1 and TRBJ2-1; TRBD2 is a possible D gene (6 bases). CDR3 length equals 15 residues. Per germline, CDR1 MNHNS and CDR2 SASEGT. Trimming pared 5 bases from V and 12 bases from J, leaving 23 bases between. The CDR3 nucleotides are TGTGCCAGCAGTCGGACTGTCTGGCTAGGGAGGCCGCAGTTCTTC. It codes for CASSRTVWLGRPQFF.

In DNA, the CDR3 is TGTGCCACCGGAGGGGAACGGGGTGGCTACACCTTC. This sequence encodes CATGGERGGYTF. The chain employs TRBV24-1 and TRBJ1-2, with a tentative D call TRBD1 (5 bases). V was clipped by 9 bases and J by 7 bases, with 14 bases between them. Germline CDR1 and CDR2: KGHDR and SFDVKD. CDR3 length: 12 residues.

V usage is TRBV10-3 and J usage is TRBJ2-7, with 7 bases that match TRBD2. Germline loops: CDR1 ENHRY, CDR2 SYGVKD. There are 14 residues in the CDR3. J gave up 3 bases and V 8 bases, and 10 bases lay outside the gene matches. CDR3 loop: CAIGEGAGSYEQYF. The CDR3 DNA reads TGTGCCATCGGCGAGGGAGCGGGAAGCTACGAGCAGTACTTC.

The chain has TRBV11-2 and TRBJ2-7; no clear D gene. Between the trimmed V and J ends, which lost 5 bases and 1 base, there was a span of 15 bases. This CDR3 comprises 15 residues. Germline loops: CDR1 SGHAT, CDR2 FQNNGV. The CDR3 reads CASSPNPGRSYEQYF. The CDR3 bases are TGTGCCAGCAGCCCTAATCCTGGGCGTTCCTACGAGCAGTACTTC.

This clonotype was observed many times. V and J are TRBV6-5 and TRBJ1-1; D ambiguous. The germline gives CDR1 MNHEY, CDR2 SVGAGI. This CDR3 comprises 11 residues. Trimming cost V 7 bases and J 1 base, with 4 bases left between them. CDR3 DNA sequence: TGTGCCAGCATGGGGAACACTGAAGCTTTCTTT. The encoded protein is CASMGNTEAFF.

CDR3 in amino acids: CASSSRDRGASGRNNEQFF. The DNA for the CDR3 is TGTGCCAGCAGCTCCCGGGACAGGGGGGCTAGCGGGAGGAACAATGAGCAGTTCTTC. The J gene is TRBJ2-1, the V gene TRBV7-8; perhaps D is TRBD1 or TRBD2 (11 bases each). CDR3 length: 19 amino acids. V dropped 4 bases and J dropped 5 bases, with 27 bases sitting between them. The germline CDR1 and CDR2 sequences are SGHVS and FQNEAQ.

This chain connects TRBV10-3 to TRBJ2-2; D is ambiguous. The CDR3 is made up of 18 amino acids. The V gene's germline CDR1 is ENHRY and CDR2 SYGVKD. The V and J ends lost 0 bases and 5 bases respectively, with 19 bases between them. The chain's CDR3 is CAISESKGIGSRTGELFF. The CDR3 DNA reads TGTGCCATCAGTGAGTCGAAAGGGATCGGTTCGAGGACCGGGGAGCTGTTTTTT.